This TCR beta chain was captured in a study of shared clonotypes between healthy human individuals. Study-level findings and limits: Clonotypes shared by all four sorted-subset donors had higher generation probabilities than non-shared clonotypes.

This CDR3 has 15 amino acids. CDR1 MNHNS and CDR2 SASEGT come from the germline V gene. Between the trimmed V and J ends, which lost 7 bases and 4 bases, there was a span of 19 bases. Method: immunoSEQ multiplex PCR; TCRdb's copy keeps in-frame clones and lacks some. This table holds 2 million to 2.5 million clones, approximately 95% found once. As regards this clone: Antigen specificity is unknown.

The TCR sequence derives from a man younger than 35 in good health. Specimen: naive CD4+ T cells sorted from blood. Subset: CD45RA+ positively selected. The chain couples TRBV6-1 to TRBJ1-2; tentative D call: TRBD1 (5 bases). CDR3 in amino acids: CASTEAGRGSYGYTF. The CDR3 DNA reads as TGTGCCAGCACCGAAGCCGGGCGGGGCAGCTATGGCTACACCTTC.